The next 30 T cell receptor beta chains were all read from a single sample in a study of blood T cells in healthy people across ages. A sample-barcoded 5' primer and a J-beta primer mix were used in a second PCR of about 6 to 11 cycles. MiXCR, run by TCRdb on the 5' RACE reads, gives a single entry per CDR3 protein. Of about 670,000 distinct CDR3 sequences listed, more than 45% are singletons. Sample: blood. These receptors were taken from a woman over 75 in good health.

With respect to this clonotype: A much larger clone lies one base from this, so it may be a read error. The rearrangement joins TRBV12-3 or TRBV12-4 to TRBJ2-7; no clear D. This CDR3 contains 11 residues. Trimming removed 4 bases from V and 9 bases from J, with 10 bases in between. This CDR3 is CASSSYVGQYF. Written as DNA, the CDR3 is TGTGCCAGCAGTTCATATGTCGGGCAGTACTTC.

The CDR3: CASSRGLEVPDTQYF. CDR3 bases: TGCGCCAGCAGCCGGGGACTAGAAGTCCCAGATACGCAGTATTTT. The chain uses TRBV5-1 and TRBJ2-3; TRBD2 aligns across 8 bases. With V trimmed by 4 bases and J by 4 bases, 8 bases remained unmatched. The CDR3 spans 15 residues. CDR1 and CDR2 (germline): SGHRS, YFSETQ.

This clonotype was seen more than once but under ten times. The chain recombines TRBV7-9 with TRBJ1-1, with D possibly matching TRBD1 (6 bases). This CDR3 contains 15 residues. Deletions cut 5 bases from V and 3 bases from J, with 16 bases between. Germline loops: CDR1 SEHNR, CDR2 FQNEAQ (reference sequence). The CDR3 sequence is CASSPTGKEYTEAFF. CDR3 DNA: TGTGCCAGCAGCCCTACAGGGAAAGAGTACACTGAAGCTTTCTTT. Together with reference TRBV7-9 and TRBJ1-1, the CDR3 gives the full variable domain: DTGVSQNPRHKITKRGQNVTFRCDPISEHNRLYWYRQTLGQGPEFLTYFQNEAQLEKSRLLSDRFSAERPKGSFSTLEIQRTEQGDSAMYLCASSPTGKEYTEAFFGQGTRLTVV.

The V and J genes are TRBV6-2 or TRBV6-3 and TRBJ2-1, with D perhaps TRBD1 (5 bases). Trimming stripped 6 bases from V and 0 bases from J, with 9 bases between. Germline V gives CDR1 MNHEY, CDR2 SVGEGT. This CDR3 is 14 amino acids long. The CDR3 reads CASRIDSSYNEQFF. The CDR3 nucleotides are TGTGCCAGCAGGATCGACAGCTCCTACAATGAGCAGTTCTTC.

A note on this clonotype: This may arise from a read error, as a much more abundant clone is one base away. The rearrangement joins TRBV14 to TRBJ2-5; D gene unclear. The better agreement between TRBJ2-7 and the DNA end casts doubt on the J call. The length of the CDR3 is 14 residues. Per germline, CDR1 SGHDN and CDR2 FVKESK. CDR3 coding DNA: TGTGCCAGCAGCCAAGATAGGGCATATTCCGAGCAGTACTTC. It yields the protein CASSQDRAYSEQYF.

This chain connects TRBV20-1 to TRBJ1-4; D is unclear. The CDR3 totals 15 residues. The V gene lost 2 bases and the J gene lost 7 bases, with 17 bases spanning the gap. From germline, CDR1 is DFQATT and CDR2 SNEGSKA (reference sequence). DNA of the CDR3: TGCAGTGCTAGACCCTCCCGGAGTCACCTTGAAAAACTGTTTTTT. Translation: CSARPSRSHLEKLFF.

This clonotype was seen ten or more times. V usage is TRBV29-1 and J usage is TRBJ2-1; 9 nucleotides line up with TRBD1. V trimming: 4 bases; J trimming: 4 bases; junction bases outside the gene matches: 5. Germline V gene data show CDR1 as SQVTM and CDR2 as ANQGSEA. The CDR3 covers 14 residues. The CDR3 loop reads CSVGTGEGYNEQFF. In nucleotides, the CDR3 is TGCAGCGTTGGGACAGGGGAGGGTTACAATGAGCAGTTCTTC.

This clonotype has at least ten counts. V usage is TRBV9 and J usage is TRBJ2-3; 7 bases fit TRBD1. The CDR3 runs to 14 residues. V lost 1 base to trimming and J lost 5 bases; unmatched junction nucleotides: 4. CDR1 and CDR2 from the germline V gene are SGDLS and YYNGEE. The CDR3 sequence is CASSVRQGKDTQYF. CDR3 coding DNA: TGTGCCAGCAGCGTAAGACAGGGAAAAGATACGCAGTATTTT. The full variable domain, rest sourced from reference TRBV9 and TRBJ2-3, is DSGVTQTPKHLITATGQRVTLRCSPRSGDLSVYWYQQSLDQGLQFLIQYYNGEERAKGNILERFSAQQFPDLHSELNLSSLELGDSALYFCASSVRQGKDTQYFGPGTRLTVL.

This clonotype showed up many times. This chain connects TRBV29-1 to TRBJ2-3; the match to TRBD1 covers 7 bases. Per the germline V gene, CDR1 is SQVTM and CDR2 is ANQGSEA. V shed 4 bases, J shed 2 bases, and the junction held 21 bases outside the gene matches. This CDR3 is 19 amino acids long. CDR3 in amino acids: CSVGALQILRDSDTDTQYF. The DNA for the CDR3 is TGCAGCGTTGGCGCTCTCCAAATTCTTCGGGACAGTGACACAGATACGCAGTATTTT.

The chain combines TRBV30 with TRBJ2-1; D remains ambiguous. The germline V and J ends were trimmed by 5 bases and 4 bases, with 15 bases remaining between them. The CDR3 is 14 residues long. The germline V gene has CDR1 GTSNPN and CDR2 SVGIG (reference sequence). CDR3 sequence reads: CAWRLSRSYNEQFF. The CDR3 nucleotides read TGTGCCTGGCGTTTATCGAGGTCTTACAATGAGCAGTTCTTC.

The chain links TRBV2 to TRBJ1-1; weak D call: TRBD1 (5 bases). CDR3 size: 12 residues. From germline, CDR1 is SNHLY and CDR2 FYNNEI. V was pared by 4 bases and J by 11 bases, with 14 bases between. This CDR3 reads CASSARVLHAFF. CDR3 DNA: TGTGCCAGCAGTGCCAGGGTTTTGCATGCTTTCTTT.

In regard to this clonotype: A much larger clone sits a single nucleotide away, making a read error possible. The CDR3 ends on some other residue instead of the conserved phenylalanine or tryptophan, so this is likely a read error. The rearrangement links TRBV7-3 to TRBJ2-7; D not certain. The CDR3 consists of 16 residues. The germline V and J ends were trimmed by 3 bases and 2 bases, with 17 bases remaining between them. CDR1 SGHTA and CDR2 FQGTGA come from the germline V gene. The chain's CDR3 is CASSFIGTRAPYEQYL. CDR3 sequence (DNA): TGTGCCAGCAGCTTTATCGGTACAAGGGCCCCCTACGAGCAGTACCTC.

This clonotype was counted many times. The gene calls are TRBV6-2 or TRBV6-3 and TRBJ2-5, with TRBD2 matching over 8 bases. J lost 5 bases, V lost 0 bases, and 5 bases had no gene match. The CDR3 has 15 amino acids. CDR1 is MNHEY and CDR2 is SVGEGT in the germline V gene. CDR3 loop: CASSYSGLAEETQYF. In DNA form, the CDR3 reads TGTGCCAGCAGTTACTCTGGACTAGCTGAGGAGACCCAGTACTTC.

This clonotype was seen repeatedly, ten times or more. The chain links TRBV12-3 or TRBV12-4 to TRBJ2-3; D gene uncertain. CDR3 length: 15 residues. The V end lost 1 base, the J end lost 2 bases, and 10 bases lay between the germline ends. Here the CDR3 DNA reads TGTGCCAGCAGTTTAGGCGGCACGTACACAGATACGCAGTATTTT. It specifies CASSLGGTYTDTQYF.

The chain couples TRBV29-1 to TRBJ1-1, with D unresolved. The length of the CDR3 is 13 residues. The germline V gene encodes CDR1 SQVTM and CDR2 ANQGSEA. V was trimmed by 7 bases and J by 0 bases, leaving 12 bases between them. The DNA for the CDR3 is TGCAGCGCCGAGAGGTCGCTGAACACTGAAGCTTTCTTT. Its translation is CSAERSLNTEAFF.

The chain combines TRBV9 with TRBJ2-3, with D perhaps matching TRBD1 (5 bases). Germline lookup yields CDR1 SGDLS and CDR2 YYNGEE. The CDR3 extends over 15 amino acids. Between the trimmed V and J ends, which lost 0 bases and 0 bases, there was a span of 8 bases. In nucleotides, the CDR3 is TGTGCCAGCAGCGTAGCAGGGTTGAGCACAGATACGCAGTATTTT. The encoded protein is CASSVAGLSTDTQYF.

This clonotype showed up just a few times. This chain uses TRBV5-1 with TRBJ1-5; possible D gene TRBD1, 5 bases. Looked up from germline, CDR1 is SGHRS and CDR2 is YFSETQ. V dropped 4 bases and J dropped 0 bases, with 14 bases sitting between them. The CDR3 is 16 residues long. The CDR3 region is CASSLRQICSNQPQHF. Written as DNA, the CDR3 is TGCGCCAGCAGCCTAAGACAGATCTGTAGCAATCAGCCCCAGCATTTT.

In this sample, this clonotype turned up many times. The rearrangement joins TRBV10-3 to TRBJ2-3; 8 bases agree with TRBD1. This CDR3 comprises 15 residues. Germline-derived CDR1 and CDR2 are ENHRY and SYGVKD. V shed 5 bases and J 6 bases; nucleotides not matched to a gene: 10. CDR3 in DNA: TGTGCCATCAGTTCGGACAGGGTGTCCAGGGATACGCAGTATTTT. Its protein product is CAISSDRVSRDTQYF.

This clonotype has more than one count but fewer than ten. In nucleotides, the CDR3 is TGTGCCAGCAGCGAGCTCATGAACACTGAAGCTTTCTTT. This encodes CASSELMNTEAFF. V gene TRBV7-3 combines with J gene TRBJ1-1, with no clear D. Trimming removed 5 bases from V and 0 bases from J, with 7 bases in between. The CDR3 runs to 13 residues. Germline loops: CDR1 SGHTA, CDR2 FQGTGA.

To note about this clonotype: A junction end diverges from the germline sequence, so it may reflect a read error. The rearrangement links TRBV7-2 to TRBJ2-6; the D is unclear. Germline V lookup: CDR1 SGHTA, CDR2 FQGNSA. This CDR3 has 14 amino acids. CDR3 sequence reads: CANSLSSGANVLTF. CDR3 bases: TGTGCCAACAGCTTATCGTCTGGGGCCAACGTCCTGACTTTC.

This clonotype was detected only a few times. The rearrangement uses TRBV5-1 and TRBJ1-2; 9 positions agree with TRBD1. The CDR3 sequence is 14 residues long. The V gene's germline CDR1 is SGHRS and CDR2 YFSETQ. V dropped 4 bases and J dropped 6; count of bases not matched to a gene: 7. The CDR3 loop is CASSPAGQGNGYTF. CDR3 nucleotide sequence: TGCGCCAGCAGCCCTGCGGGACAGGGAAATGGCTACACCTTC.

This clonotype was seen repeatedly, ten times or more. This rearrangement joins TRBV10-3 to TRBJ2-3, with 7 bases that match TRBD1. V shed 2 bases and J 5 bases; nucleotides not matched to a gene: 7. CDR1 is ENHRY, CDR2 SYGVKD, per germline. The CDR3 contains 15 residues. The CDR3 here is CAISEIAGGQDTQYF. CDR3 DNA sequence: TGTGCCATCAGTGAGATAGCAGGGGGACAAGATACGCAGTATTTT.

Comments on this clonotype: A junction boundary mismatches the germline segment, possibly from a read error. V is TRBV28 and J is TRBJ2-3, with D maybe TRBD2 (6 bases). This CDR3 has 15 residues. Germline-derived CDR1 and CDR2 are MDHEN and SYDVKM. This CDR3 is CASSRGLLGGDTRYF. CDR3 bases: TGTGCCAGCAGTCGGGGACTCTTGGGAGGAGATACGCGGTATTTT.

This clonotype came up once. This may stem from a read error, because a much larger clone lies one nucleotide away. DNA of the CDR3: TGTGCCAGCAGCGTTACCGGGACTAGCGGTGCTAGCTCCTACAATGAGCAGTTCTTC. Translating it yields CASSVTGTSGASSYNEQFF. The chain employs TRBV7-3 and TRBJ2-1; 11 bases are shared with TRBD2. This CDR3 is built from 19 residues. The germline V gene has CDR1 SGHTA and CDR2 FQGTGA. J lost 0 bases, V lost 5 bases, and 12 bases had no gene match.

This chain links TRBV19 with TRBJ2-1; TRBD1 matches at 8 bases. The germline V gene encodes CDR1 LNHDA and CDR2 SQIVND (reference sequence). The ends lost 4 bases at V and 6 bases at J; junction bases unmatched: 20. The CDR3 runs to 19 residues. DNA of the CDR3: TGTGCCAGTAGTACAGGACAGGGATTCCGAACGAGGGACCTCAATGAGCAGTTCTTC. Protein: CASSTGQGFRTRDLNEQFF.

This clonotype came up once. This chain joins TRBV5-1 and TRBJ1-1, with no clear D. The CDR3 covers 12 residues. Germline lookup yields CDR1 SGHRS and CDR2 YFSETQ. The V end lost 1 base, the J end lost 4 bases, and 5 bases lay between the germline ends. The CDR3: CASSLPSTEAFF. CDR3 coding DNA: TGCGCCAGCAGCTTGCCCAGCACTGAAGCTTTCTTT.

This clonotype was seen ten or more times. The CDR3 reads CASSQDLGRANEQFF. CDR3 in DNA: TGTGCCAGCAGCCAAGATCTGGGCAGGGCCAATGAGCAGTTCTTC. The V gene is TRBV3-1, the J gene TRBJ2-1, with D maybe TRBD1 (5 bases). The CDR3 has 15 amino acids. With 0 bases removed from V and 6 bases from J, the gap between germline ends came to 12 bases. Germline-derived CDR1 and CDR2 are LGHDT and YNNKEL (reference sequence).

This clonotype was detected ten times or more. DNA for the CDR3: TGCAGTGCCCCAGGCGGACAGACTCGGAAAGGCTACACCTTC. Amino acid sequence: CSAPGGQTRKGYTF. The V call is TRBV20-1, the J call TRBJ1-2; the D gene is possibly TRBD1 (6 bases). Trimming stripped 6 bases from V and 8 bases from J, with 22 bases between. Germline CDR1 reads DFQATT; CDR2 reads SNEGSKA (reference sequence). The CDR3 contains 14 residues.

This clonotype was detected only a few times. The chain uses TRBV28 and TRBJ2-1, with TRBD2 identical over 11 bases. The V gene's germline CDR1 is MDHEN and CDR2 SYDVKM. Unmatched junction bases numbered 4, after V lost 8 bases and J lost 4 bases. The CDR3 sequence is 14 residues long. The CDR3 spells CASVGTSGYNEQFF. CDR3 in DNA: TGTGCCAGCGTGGGGACTAGCGGATACAATGAGCAGTTCTTC.

About this clonotype: A read error may be the cause here, since a much bigger clone is one base away. The rearrangement uses TRBV2 and TRBJ2-7; TRBD1 aligns across 7 bases. This CDR3 spans 14 amino acids. V lost 7 bases, J lost 7 bases, and 13 bases stayed unmatched. Germline V CDR1 and CDR2: SNHLY, FYNNEI. This CDR3 is CASIRTGAPNEQYF. The CDR3 nucleotides are TGTGCCAGCATTAGAACAGGGGCCCCCAATGAGCAGTACTTC. Using reference TRBV2 and TRBJ2-7 for the parts outside the CDR3, the full variable domain is EPEVTQTPSHQVTQMGQEVILRCVPISNHLYFYWYRQILGQKVEFLVSFYNNEISEKSEIFDDQFSVERPDGSNFTLKIRSTKLEDSAMYFCASIRTGAPNEQYFGPGTRLTVT.